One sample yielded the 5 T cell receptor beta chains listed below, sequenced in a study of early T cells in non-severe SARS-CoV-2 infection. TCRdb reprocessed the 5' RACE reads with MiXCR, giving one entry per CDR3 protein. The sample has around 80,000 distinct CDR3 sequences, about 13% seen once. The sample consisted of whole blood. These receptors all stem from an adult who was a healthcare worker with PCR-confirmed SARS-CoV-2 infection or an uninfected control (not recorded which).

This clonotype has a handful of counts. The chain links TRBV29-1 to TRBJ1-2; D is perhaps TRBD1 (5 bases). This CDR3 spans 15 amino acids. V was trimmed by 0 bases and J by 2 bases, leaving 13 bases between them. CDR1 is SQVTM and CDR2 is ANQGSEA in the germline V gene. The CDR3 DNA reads TGCAGCGTTGAAGATGGCCCGACAGTCAACTATGGCTACACCTTC. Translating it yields CSVEDGPTVNYGYTF.

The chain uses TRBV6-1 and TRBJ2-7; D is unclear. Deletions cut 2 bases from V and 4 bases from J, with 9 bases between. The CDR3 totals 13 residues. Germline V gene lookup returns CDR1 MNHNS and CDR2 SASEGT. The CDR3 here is CASSEWNVYEQYF. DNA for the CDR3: TGTGCCAGCAGTGAATGGAACGTTTACGAGCAGTACTTC.

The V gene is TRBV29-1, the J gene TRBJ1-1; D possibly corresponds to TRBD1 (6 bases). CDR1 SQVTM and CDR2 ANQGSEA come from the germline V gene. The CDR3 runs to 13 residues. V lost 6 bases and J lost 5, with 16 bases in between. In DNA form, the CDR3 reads TGCAGCGTCATACAGGGTTTTCAGACTGAAGCTTTCTTT. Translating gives CSVIQGFQTEAFF.

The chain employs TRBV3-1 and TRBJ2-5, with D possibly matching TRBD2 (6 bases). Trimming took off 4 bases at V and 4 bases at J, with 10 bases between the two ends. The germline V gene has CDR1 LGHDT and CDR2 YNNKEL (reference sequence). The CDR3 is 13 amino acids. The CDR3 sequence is CASSLGLLETQYF. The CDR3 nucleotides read TGTGCCAGCAGCCTGGGACTTTTAGAGACCCAGTACTTC.

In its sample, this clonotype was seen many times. As DNA, the CDR3 is TGCGCCAGCACCACAGGGCCGAGCTACGAGCAGTACTTC. Translated, it gives CASTTGPSYEQYF. The chain recombines TRBV5-1 with TRBJ2-7; weak D call: TRBD1 (6 bases). The germline V gene encodes CDR1 SGHRS and CDR2 YFSETQ. The CDR3 sequence is 13 residues long. Trimming took 6 bases from V and 3 from J, leaving 13 bases between them.